The 8 T cell receptor beta chains in this list originate from one sample, sequenced in a study of blood T cell repertoires in COVID-19. TCRdb's table, derived via immunoSEQ multiplex PCR, lists solely in-frame clones and lacks some. The sample records roughly 200,000 clones, 86% being singletons. The sample taken for sequencing was PBMCs or T cells enriched from blood (not recorded which). Receptors were obtained from a woman aged 40 to 49 in a cohort exposed to, infected with or recovered from COVID-19 (not recorded which).

V and J are TRBV6-1 and TRBJ1-2, with 7 bases identical to TRBD1. Per the germline V gene, CDR1 is MNHNS and CDR2 is SASEGT. The CDR3 is 16 amino acids. V lost 0 bases to trimming and J lost 2 bases; unmatched junction nucleotides: 6. The DNA of the CDR3 is TGTGCCAGCAGTGAAGCAGTCAAGGGGGCGAACTATGGCTACACCTTC. Translating gives CASSEAVKGANYGYTF.

CDR3: CASSQGQRGAPYEQYF. The CDR3, as DNA: TGTGCCAGCAGCCAAGGCCAGCGGGGGGCCCCCTACGAGCAGTACTTC. V and J are TRBV7-9 and TRBJ2-7, with TRBD2 identical over 9 bases. Trimming removed 5 bases from V and 2 bases from J; junction bases left unmatched: 10. CDR1 SEHNR and CDR2 FQNEAQ come from the germline V gene (reference sequence). The CDR3 totals 16 residues.

V gene TRBV27 combines with J gene TRBJ2-7, with TRBD1 as a possible D gene (5 bases). The length of the CDR3 is 14 residues. CDR1 and CDR2 (germline): MNHEY, SMNVEV (reference sequence). V was pared by 0 bases and J by 3 bases, with 9 bases between. The CDR3 DNA follows: TGTGCCAGCAGTTTATCGAAAAGGGGCTACGAGCAGTACTTC. It encodes CASSLSKRGYEQYF.

The chain carries TRBV5-3 and TRBJ1-1; D uncertain. TRBV5-3 is treated as an ORF (open reading frame) with a function not yet certain. The V end was cut by 2 bases, the J end by 10 bases, with 6 bases between. The CDR3 is 10 residues long. For the CDR3, the DNA is TGTGCCAGAAGCTTCGGTACAGCTTTCTTT. This translates into CARSFGTAFF.

This clone turned up a few times. The chain carries TRBV6-1 and TRBJ1-5, with D maybe TRBD1 (6 bases). This CDR3 has 15 amino acids. Germline assignment: CDR1 MNHNS and CDR2 SASEGT. The germline V and J ends were trimmed by 2 bases and 6 bases, with 14 bases remaining between them. CDR3 in DNA: TGTGCCAGCAGTGAATATAAGGGGGTGGGTCAGCCCCAGCATTTT. This translates into CASSEYKGVGQPQHF.

The genes are TRBV11-3 and TRBJ1-4; 7 bases are a match to TRBD1. This CDR3 comprises 14 residues. CDR1 SGHNT and CDR2 YENEEA come from the germline V gene. J was trimmed by 7 bases and V by 6 bases; bases with no gene match: 8. In DNA, the CDR3 is TGTGCCAGCAGGGGCCGGGACAGACCTGAAAAACTGTTTTTT. It is translated as CASRGRDRPEKLFF.

The V gene is TRBV4-1, the J gene TRBJ1-1; TRBD1 aligns across 9 bases. CDR1 is MGHRA and CDR2 is YSYEKL in the germline V gene. This CDR3 comprises 16 residues. V trimming: 3 bases; J trimming: 7 bases; junction bases outside the gene matches: 12. Written as DNA, the CDR3 is TGCGCCAGCAGCCAGTCACCGGGACAGGGTCTCGGTGAAGCTTTCTTT. Amino acid sequence: CASSQSPGQGLGEAFF.

This chain connects TRBV10-2 to TRBJ2-1, with 11 bases lining up with TRBD2. Germline assignment: CDR1 WSHSY and CDR2 SAAADI. V shed 7 bases, J shed 5 bases, and the junction held 10 bases outside the gene matches. This CDR3 comprises 16 residues. CDR3 nucleotide sequence: TGCGCCAGCACGATCGTAACTAGCGGGAGCGACAATGAGCAGTTCTTC. Translated, it gives CASTIVTSGSDNEQFF.